The following is a T cell receptor (beta chain) sequence with its context. The RNA input was about 0.5 to 1 ug, and it was reverse transcribed with random hexamers. Amplification of TCR beta CDR3 spanned 54 Vbeta and 13 Jbeta via immunoSEQ multiplex PCR. TCRdb analysed the immunoSEQ multiplex PCR reads with MiXCR anew, one entry per CDR3 protein. The top ten clones hold over 0.09% of a sample with a few hundred thousand distinct CDR3 sequences, approximately 84% of them seen once. The sample originates from a study of CD8 T cells in Susac syndrome. The T cells that were sequenced for TCR beta were CD8+ and CD4+ cells from blood. The sequence came from a human donor with multiple sclerosis. Source material: CD8+ T cells from PBMCs.

The CDR3 DNA sequence: TGTGCCAGCAGCCCGGGTCTGTCCCAGTACTTC. Residues: CASSPGLSQYF. The V and J genes are TRBV12-3 or TRBV12-4 and TRBJ2-5; D remains unclear. V lost 6 bases, J lost 9 bases, and 11 bases lay in between. This CDR3 contains 11 residues.